These T cell receptor beta chains were read from a single sample in a study of blood T cell repertoires in COVID-19. Measured with immunoSEQ multiplex PCR; TCRdb has only the in-frame clones, and not every one. Among under 95,000 clones listed, roughly 90% were seen once. What was sequenced was peripheral blood. These receptors were obtained from a man older than 75 in a cohort sampled during active COVID-19. The CDR3 runs from the conserved cysteine through the conserved F or W. The order of the fields is CDR3 DNA, CDR3 protein, J gene, D gene, V gene, clone size. The D gene is left open where the match is weak. Expanded clones get a size class; other rows say once, few or many, or leave the size out.

CDR3 DNA: TGTGCCAGCAGCCAAGGTGGGACAGTCTACTACTATGGCTACACCTTC
CDR3 protein: CASSQGGTVYYYGYTF
J gene: TRBJ1-2
D gene: TRBD1
V gene: TRBV14
clone size: NA

CDR3 DNA: TGCGCCAGCAGCCAAGAAGCAGGGGGATCCTATAATTCACCCCTCCACTTT
CDR3 protein: CASSQEAGGSYNSPLHF
J gene: TRBJ1-6
D gene: TRBD1
V gene: TRBV4-1
clone size: NA

CDR3 DNA: TGTGCCAGCAGCCTGACAGGGAGTAATGGCTACACCTTC
CDR3 protein: CASSLTGSNGYTF
J gene: TRBJ1-2
D gene: TRBD1
V gene: TRBV3-1/TRBV3-2
clone size: once

CDR3 DNA: TGTGCCAGCTCACAATTCTCGGACAGGGGAACTGGCTACACCTTC
CDR3 protein: CASSQFSDRGTGYTF
J gene: TRBJ1-2
D gene: TRBD1
V gene: TRBV18
clone size: NA

CDR3 DNA: TGTGCCAGCAGCCCGGGACAGATTATGAACACCGGGGAGCTGTTTTTT
CDR3 protein: CASSPGQIMNTGELFF
J gene: TRBJ2-2
D gene: TRBD1
V gene: TRBV7-2
clone size: once

CDR3 DNA: TGCAGTGCTAGTATAGGTGGGGGGGGGAATACGCAGTATTTT
CDR3 protein: CSASIGGGGNTQYF
J gene: TRBJ2-3
D gene: TRBD2
V gene: TRBV20-1
clone size: NA

CDR3 DNA: TGTGCCAGCAGCCCCTGGAAGGTAGCGGGGGGGAGCACAGATACGCAGTATTTT
CDR3 protein: CASSPWKVAGGSTDTQYF
J gene: TRBJ2-3
D gene: TRBD2
V gene: TRBV7-2
clone size: NA

CDR3 DNA: TGTGCCAGCAGCCGCAGCGGGATGGGGGCTCAGCCCCAGCATTTT
CDR3 protein: CASSRSGMGAQPQHF
J gene: TRBJ1-5
D gene: NA
V gene: TRBV3-1/TRBV3-2
clone size: NA

CDR3 DNA: TGTGCCAGCAGTGACAGGGGTAATTCACCCCTCCACTTT
CDR3 protein: CASSDRGNSPLHF
J gene: TRBJ1-6
D gene: NA
V gene: TRBV2
clone size: NA

CDR3 DNA: TGTGCCAGCAGGGGGGGTACGAGGGTGAGCACTGAAGCTTTCTTT
CDR3 protein: CASRGGTRVSTEAFF
J gene: TRBJ1-1
D gene: NA
V gene: TRBV28
clone size: NA

CDR3 DNA: TGTGCCATCAGTTCTGGGACAGGGGGCTCTAATAGCAATCAGCCCCAGCATTTT
CDR3 protein: CAISSGTGGSNSNQPQHF
J gene: TRBJ1-5
D gene: TRBD1
V gene: TRBV10-3
clone size: NA

CDR3 DNA: TGCGCCAGCAGCCAAGATGCGGAGAACTCCTATAATTCACCCCTCCACTTT
CDR3 protein: CASSQDAENSYNSPLHF
J gene: TRBJ1-6
D gene: NA
V gene: TRBV4-3
clone size: NA

CDR3 DNA: TGTGCCTCTAGCGGTCCTACAGATACGCAGTATTTT
CDR3 protein: CASSGPTDTQYF
J gene: TRBJ2-3
D gene: TRBD2
V gene: TRBV25-1
clone size: NA

CDR3 DNA: TGTGCCAGCAGTCAGTCAGGGGGAGGCAATCAGCCCCAGCATTTT
CDR3 protein: CASSQSGGGNQPQHF
J gene: TRBJ1-5
D gene: TRBD1
V gene: TRBV6-5
clone size: NA

CDR3 DNA: TGTGCCAGCAGCTTGGGTCGGACTGAAGCTTTCTTT
CDR3 protein: CASSLGRTEAFF
J gene: TRBJ1-1
D gene: NA
V gene: TRBV5-6
clone size: NA

CDR3 DNA: TGTGCCAGCAGCCCCTCAGGCCAGGTCTACGAGCAGTACTTC
CDR3 protein: CASSPSGQVYEQYF
J gene: TRBJ2-7
D gene: NA
V gene: TRBV14
clone size: once

CDR3 DNA: TGTGCCAGCACTCTAGCGGGGAGCTCCTACAATGAGCAGTTCTTC
CDR3 protein: CASTLAGSSYNEQFF
J gene: TRBJ2-1
D gene: TRBD2
V gene: TRBV6-5
clone size: NA

CDR3 DNA: TGTGCCAGCAGCTTACATCCAGGGGAAAATGAAAAACTGTTTTTT
CDR3 protein: CASSLHPGENEKLFF
J gene: TRBJ1-4
D gene: NA
V gene: TRBV7-2
clone size: NA

CDR3 DNA: TGCGCCAGCAGCTTTGGTGGGGGAGGCGGCTACACCTTC
CDR3 protein: CASSFGGGGGYTF
J gene: TRBJ1-2
D gene: NA
V gene: TRBV5-1
clone size: NA

CDR3 DNA: TGTGCCAGCAGCCCCGTGGATGGGGCGTACGAGCAGTACTTC
CDR3 protein: CASSPVDGAYEQYF
J gene: TRBJ2-7
D gene: NA
V gene: TRBV9
clone size: NA

CDR3 DNA: TGTGCCAGCAGCTACGGACTAGCGGGGGGAAGCGCCTACGAGCAGTACTTC
CDR3 protein: CASSYGLAGGSAYEQYF
J gene: TRBJ2-7
D gene: TRBD2
V gene: TRBV9
clone size: NA

CDR3 DNA: TGTGCCACCAGTGATCCTGACACGGGCTACACCTTC
CDR3 protein: CATSDPDTGYTF
J gene: TRBJ1-2
D gene: NA
V gene: TRBV24-1
clone size: NA

CDR3 DNA: TGTGCCAGCAGCCAAGAGTCTGGGAGCGGCACAGATACGCAGTATTTT
CDR3 protein: CASSQESGSGTDTQYF
J gene: TRBJ2-3
D gene: NA
V gene: TRBV3-1/TRBV3-2
clone size: NA

CDR3 DNA: TGCGCCAGCAGCGGGGGCCTGGTAGTTCCACCAGATACGCAGTATTTT
CDR3 protein: CASSGGLVVPPDTQYF
J gene: TRBJ2-3
D gene: NA
V gene: TRBV5-1
clone size: NA

CDR3 DNA: TGTGCCAGCAGTCCGCGGGACGGCCCGACTAATGAAAAACTGTTTTTT
CDR3 protein: CASSPRDGPTNEKLFF
J gene: TRBJ1-4
D gene: NA
V gene: TRBV28
clone size: NA

CDR3 DNA: TGTGCCAGCAGCTCAACCTACGAGCAGTACTTC
CDR3 protein: CASSSTYEQYF
J gene: TRBJ2-7
D gene: NA
V gene: TRBV9
clone size: NA

CDR3 DNA: TGTGCCAGCAGCTTATACAGGGGAACTGAAGCTTTCTTT
CDR3 protein: CASSLYRGTEAFF
J gene: TRBJ1-1
D gene: TRBD1
V gene: TRBV7-2
clone size: NA

CDR3 DNA: TGTGCCAGTAGTAACCGACAGGGTGGCTACACCTTC
CDR3 protein: CASSNRQGGYTF
J gene: TRBJ1-2
D gene: TRBD1
V gene: TRBV19
clone size: NA

CDR3 DNA: TGTGCCAGCAGAAGCCGCGGAGGCACTGAAGCTTTCTTT
CDR3 protein: CASRSRGGTEAFF
J gene: TRBJ1-1
D gene: NA
V gene: TRBV3-1/TRBV3-2
clone size: NA

CDR3 DNA: TGTGCCATCAGTAAGACAGTGGACAATGAGCAGTTCTTC
CDR3 protein: CAISKTVDNEQFF
J gene: TRBJ2-1
D gene: NA
V gene: TRBV10-3
clone size: few

CDR3 DNA: TGCAGTGCTAGTGCAGGGGTTGGGAATCAGCCCCAGCATTTT
CDR3 protein: CSASAGVGNQPQHF
J gene: TRBJ1-5
D gene: NA
V gene: TRBV20-1
clone size: once

CDR3 DNA: TGTGCCAGCAGTTATCCGGACAGGGGGGGGAATGAGCAGTTCTTC
CDR3 protein: CASSYPDRGGNEQFF
J gene: TRBJ2-1
D gene: TRBD1
V gene: TRBV6-6
clone size: NA

CDR3 DNA: TGTGCCACCAGTGACCAGAGACTAGCGGGGGGCTCTGGGTACAATGAGCAGTTCTTC
CDR3 protein: CATSDQRLAGGSGYNEQFF
J gene: TRBJ2-1
D gene: TRBD2
V gene: TRBV24-1
clone size: NA

CDR3 DNA: TGCGCCAGCAGTGAGTCGAGCCAGGGTGCGGGCTACACCTTC
CDR3 protein: CASSESSQGAGYTF
J gene: TRBJ1-2
D gene: NA
V gene: TRBV10-2
clone size: NA

CDR3 DNA: TGTGCCAGCCGGGACAGGGGCGAAAAACTGTTTTTT
CDR3 protein: CASRDRGEKLFF
J gene: TRBJ1-4
D gene: TRBD1
V gene: TRBV6-5
clone size: NA

CDR3 DNA: TGTGCCAGCAGTTACTCGGAGGGGGCGAATTCACCCCTCCACTTT
CDR3 protein: CASSYSEGANSPLHF
J gene: TRBJ1-6
D gene: TRBD1
V gene: TRBV6-5
clone size: NA

CDR3 DNA: TGTGCCAGCAGCTTTCAAACTAGCGGGGGGGTCGCGGATACGCAGTATTTT
CDR3 protein: CASSFQTSGGVADTQYF
J gene: TRBJ2-3
D gene: TRBD2
V gene: TRBV5-5
clone size: NA

CDR3 DNA: TGCAGTGCTAGTAAGGACAGACGCTACGAGCAGTACTTC
CDR3 protein: CSASKDRRYEQYF
J gene: TRBJ2-7
D gene: NA
V gene: TRBV20-1
clone size: NA

CDR3 DNA: TGTGCCAGCAGCCCCCAGGGACAGGGTCTAGAAAAACTGTTTTTT
CDR3 protein: CASSPQGQGLEKLFF
J gene: TRBJ1-4
D gene: TRBD1
V gene: TRBV3-1/TRBV3-2
clone size: few

CDR3 DNA: TGTGCCAGCAGCCACAAACAGGGGGCCGGGGTCACTGAAGCTTTCTTT
CDR3 protein: CASSHKQGAGVTEAFF
J gene: TRBJ1-1
D gene: TRBD1
V gene: TRBV16
clone size: NA

CDR3 DNA: TGTGCCAGCAGGTCCCCCGCAGCAGGCAATGAGCAGTTCTTC
CDR3 protein: CASRSPAAGNEQFF
J gene: TRBJ2-1
D gene: NA
V gene: TRBV7-3
clone size: NA

CDR3 DNA: TGTGCCAGCAGTTTCTGGCAGGGAAGGACCGGGGAGCTGTTTTTT
CDR3 protein: CASSFWQGRTGELFF
J gene: TRBJ2-2
D gene: NA
V gene: TRBV28
clone size: NA

CDR3 DNA: TGTGCCAGCAGTTATCGTGAGGTTGGCGGGGAGCTGTTTTTT
CDR3 protein: CASSYREVGGELFF
J gene: TRBJ2-2
D gene: NA
V gene: TRBV27
clone size: few

CDR3 DNA: TGTGCCAGCAGCTTGCCTAGCGTCCCAGATACGCAGTATTTT
CDR3 protein: CASSLPSVPDTQYF
J gene: TRBJ2-3
D gene: NA
V gene: TRBV5-6
clone size: NA

CDR3 DNA: TGTGCCAGCAGCTCGGACAGAGAAGAGACCCAGTACTTC
CDR3 protein: CASSSDREETQYF
J gene: TRBJ2-5
D gene: NA
V gene: TRBV7-6
clone size: NA

CDR3 DNA: TGTGCCAGCAGCCCCCACAGGAGCAATCAGCCCCAGCATTTT
CDR3 protein: CASSPHRSNQPQHF
J gene: TRBJ1-5
D gene: NA
V gene: TRBV6-2/TRBV6-3
clone size: NA

CDR3 DNA: TGTGCCACCAGCAAGCGAGGGAATTCTGGGGCCAACGTCCTGACTTTC
CDR3 protein: CATSKRGNSGANVLTF
J gene: TRBJ2-6
D gene: NA
V gene: TRBV15
clone size: NA

CDR3 DNA: TGTGCCAGCAGTCGACAGGGTGAGGATCAGCCCCAGCATTTT
CDR3 protein: CASSRQGEDQPQHF
J gene: TRBJ1-5
D gene: TRBD1
V gene: TRBV2
clone size: few

CDR3 DNA: TGTGCCTCCGGACAGCCAACAACTAATGAAAAACTGTTTTTT
CDR3 protein: CASGQPTTNEKLFF
J gene: TRBJ1-4
D gene: NA
V gene: TRBV4-2
clone size: NA

CDR3 DNA: TGCGCCACCCCCGAGGAGCGGGGAGGCACGCAGTATTTT
CDR3 protein: CATPEERGGTQYF
J gene: TRBJ2-3
D gene: TRBD2
V gene: TRBV10-2
clone size: NA

CDR3 DNA: TGTGCCAGCACGGGACTAAACCTTAATGAGCAGTTCTTC
CDR3 protein: CASTGLNLNEQFF
J gene: TRBJ2-1
D gene: TRBD2
V gene: TRBV5-4
clone size: NA

CDR3 DNA: TGTGCCAGCAGTGCCTCCCTAGACGATCAGCCCCAGCATTTT
CDR3 protein: CASSASLDDQPQHF
J gene: TRBJ1-5
D gene: NA
V gene: TRBV25-1
clone size: NA